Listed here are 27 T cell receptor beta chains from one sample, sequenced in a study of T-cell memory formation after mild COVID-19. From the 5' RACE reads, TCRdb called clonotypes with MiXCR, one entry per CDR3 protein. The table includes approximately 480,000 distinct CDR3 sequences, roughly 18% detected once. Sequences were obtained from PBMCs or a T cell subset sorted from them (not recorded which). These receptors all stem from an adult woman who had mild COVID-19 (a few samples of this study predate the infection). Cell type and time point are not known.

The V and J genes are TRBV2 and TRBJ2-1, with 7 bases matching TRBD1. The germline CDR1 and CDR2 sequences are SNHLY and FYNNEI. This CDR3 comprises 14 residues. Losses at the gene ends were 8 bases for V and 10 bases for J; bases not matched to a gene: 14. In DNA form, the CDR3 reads TGTGCCAGCTTACTTGTGAGGGGGCGAGCAGAGCAGTTCTTC. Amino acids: CASLLVRGRAEQFF.

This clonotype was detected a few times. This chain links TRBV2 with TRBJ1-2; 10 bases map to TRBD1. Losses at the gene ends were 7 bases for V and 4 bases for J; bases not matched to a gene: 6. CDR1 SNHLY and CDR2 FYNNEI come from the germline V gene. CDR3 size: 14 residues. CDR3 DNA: TGTGCCAGCAAATCGACAGGGGGCTTCTATGGCTACACCTTC. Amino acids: CASKSTGGFYGYTF.

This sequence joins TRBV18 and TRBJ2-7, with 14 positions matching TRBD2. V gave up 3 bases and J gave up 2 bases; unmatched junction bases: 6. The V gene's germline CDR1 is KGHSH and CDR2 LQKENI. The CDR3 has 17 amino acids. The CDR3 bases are TGTGCCAGCTCACCTGTCCCGGGACTAGCGGGGGCCTACGAGCAGTACTTC. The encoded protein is CASSPVPGLAGAYEQYF.

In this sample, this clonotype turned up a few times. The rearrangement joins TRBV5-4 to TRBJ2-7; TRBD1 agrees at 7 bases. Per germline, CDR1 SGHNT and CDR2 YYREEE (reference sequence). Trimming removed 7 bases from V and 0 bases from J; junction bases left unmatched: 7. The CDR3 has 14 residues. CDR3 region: CASFTTGSSYEQYF. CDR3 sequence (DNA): TGTGCCAGCTTCACGACAGGGAGCTCCTACGAGCAGTACTTC.

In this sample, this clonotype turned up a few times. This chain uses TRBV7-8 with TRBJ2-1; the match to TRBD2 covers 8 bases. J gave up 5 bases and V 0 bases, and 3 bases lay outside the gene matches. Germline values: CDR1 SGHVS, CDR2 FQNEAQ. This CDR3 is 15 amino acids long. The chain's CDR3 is CASSLAEGLDNEQFF. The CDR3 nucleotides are TGTGCCAGCAGCTTAGCGGAGGGACTAGACAATGAGCAGTTCTTC.

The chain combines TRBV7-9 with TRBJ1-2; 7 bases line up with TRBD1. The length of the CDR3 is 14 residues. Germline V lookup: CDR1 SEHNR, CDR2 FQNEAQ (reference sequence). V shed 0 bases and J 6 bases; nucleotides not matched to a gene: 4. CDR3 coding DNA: TGTGCCAGCAGCTTAGCAGGGACAGTGGATGGCTACACCTTC. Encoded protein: CASSLAGTVDGYTF.

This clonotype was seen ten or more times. The CDR3 DNA reads TGTGCCAGCAGCTTAGCCAGCACAGATACGCAGTATTTT. Translated, it gives CASSLASTDTQYF. The rearrangement uses TRBV7-2 and TRBJ2-3, with unresolved D. CDR1 is SGHTA, CDR2 FQGNSA, per germline. The CDR3 has 13 amino acids. V was trimmed by 0 bases and J by 0 bases, leaving 1 base between them.

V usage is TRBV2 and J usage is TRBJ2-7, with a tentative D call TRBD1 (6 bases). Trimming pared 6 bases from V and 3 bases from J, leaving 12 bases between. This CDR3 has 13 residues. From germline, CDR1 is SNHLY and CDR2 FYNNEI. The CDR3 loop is CASRQGIDYEQYF. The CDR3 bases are TGTGCCAGCAGACAGGGAATAGACTACGAGCAGTACTTC.

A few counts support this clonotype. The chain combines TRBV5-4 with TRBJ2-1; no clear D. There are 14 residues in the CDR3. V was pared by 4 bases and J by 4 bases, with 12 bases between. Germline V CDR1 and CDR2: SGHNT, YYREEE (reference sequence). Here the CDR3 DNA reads TGTGCCAGCAGCCCAGAAGCGATATACAATGAGCAGTTCTTC. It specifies CASSPEAIYNEQFF.

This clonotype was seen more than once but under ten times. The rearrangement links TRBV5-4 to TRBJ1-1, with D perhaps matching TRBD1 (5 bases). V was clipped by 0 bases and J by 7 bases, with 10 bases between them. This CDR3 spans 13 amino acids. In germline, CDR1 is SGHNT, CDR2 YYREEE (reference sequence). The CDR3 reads CASSLGGDGEAFF. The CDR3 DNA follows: TGTGCCAGCAGCTTGGGGGGGGACGGTGAAGCTTTCTTT.

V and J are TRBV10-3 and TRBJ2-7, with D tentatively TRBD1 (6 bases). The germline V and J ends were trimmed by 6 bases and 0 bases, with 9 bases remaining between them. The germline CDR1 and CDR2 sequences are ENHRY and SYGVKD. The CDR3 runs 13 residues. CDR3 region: CAIRSDSSYEQYF. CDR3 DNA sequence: TGTGCCATCAGGTCGGACAGCTCCTACGAGCAGTACTTC.

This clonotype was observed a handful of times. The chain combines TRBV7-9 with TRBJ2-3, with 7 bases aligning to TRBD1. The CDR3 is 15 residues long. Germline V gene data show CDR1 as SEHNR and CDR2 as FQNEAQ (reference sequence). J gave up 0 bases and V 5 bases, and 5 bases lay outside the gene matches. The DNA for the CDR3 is TGTGCCAGCAGCCGGGGACAGTCTAGCACAGATACGCAGTATTTT. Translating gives CASSRGQSSTDTQYF.

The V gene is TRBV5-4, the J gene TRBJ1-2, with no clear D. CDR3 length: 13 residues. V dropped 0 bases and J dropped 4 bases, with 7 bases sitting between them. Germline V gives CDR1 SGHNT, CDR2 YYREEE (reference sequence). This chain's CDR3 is CASSLAGRYGYTF. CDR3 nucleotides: TGTGCCAGCAGCTTGGCCGGGCGCTATGGCTACACCTTC.

The CDR3 here is CSVETEMNTEAFF. In DNA, the CDR3 is TGCAGCGTTGAAACGGAAATGAACACTGAAGCTTTCTTT. This chain joins TRBV29-1 and TRBJ1-1; D is unresolved. This CDR3 spans 13 amino acids. V was shortened by 2 bases and J by 0 bases, with 7 bases between the two germline ends. Germline V gene sequence: CDR1 SQVTM, CDR2 ANQGSEA.

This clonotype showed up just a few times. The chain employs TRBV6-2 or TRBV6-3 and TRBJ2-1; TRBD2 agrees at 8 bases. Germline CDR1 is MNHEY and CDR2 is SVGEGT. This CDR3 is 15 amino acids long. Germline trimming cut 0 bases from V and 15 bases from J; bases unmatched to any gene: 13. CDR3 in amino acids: CASSYSPLGSGIRFF. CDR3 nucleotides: TGTGCCAGCAGTTACTCCCCCTTGGGTAGCGGGATTCGGTTCTTC.

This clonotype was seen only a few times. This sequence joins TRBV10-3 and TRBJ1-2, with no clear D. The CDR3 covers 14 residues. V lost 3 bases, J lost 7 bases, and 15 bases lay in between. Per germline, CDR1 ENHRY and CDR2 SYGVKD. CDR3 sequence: CAISDLISKGGYTF. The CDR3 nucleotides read TGTGCCATCAGTGACCTCATATCTAAGGGTGGCTACACCTTC.

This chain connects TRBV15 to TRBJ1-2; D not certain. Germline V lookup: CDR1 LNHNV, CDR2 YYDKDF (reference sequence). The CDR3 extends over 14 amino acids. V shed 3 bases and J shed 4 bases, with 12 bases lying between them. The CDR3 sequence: CATSSRLPGYGYTF. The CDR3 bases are TGTGCCACCAGCAGTCGTCTTCCGGGCTATGGCTACACCTTC.

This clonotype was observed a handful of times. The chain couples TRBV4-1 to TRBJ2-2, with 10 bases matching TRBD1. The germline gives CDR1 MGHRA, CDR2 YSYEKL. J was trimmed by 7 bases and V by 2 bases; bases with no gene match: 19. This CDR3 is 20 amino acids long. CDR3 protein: CASSQIYDRGLGPLGGELFF. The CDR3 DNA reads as TGCGCCAGCAGCCAAATATACGACAGGGGGCTTGGTCCCCTAGGCGGGGAGCTGTTTTTT.

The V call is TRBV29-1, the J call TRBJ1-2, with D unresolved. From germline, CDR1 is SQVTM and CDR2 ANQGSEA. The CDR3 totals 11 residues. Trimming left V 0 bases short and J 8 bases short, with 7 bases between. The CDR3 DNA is TGCAGCGTTGAAGAGGGGTTCGGCTACACCTTC. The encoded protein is CSVEEGFGYTF.

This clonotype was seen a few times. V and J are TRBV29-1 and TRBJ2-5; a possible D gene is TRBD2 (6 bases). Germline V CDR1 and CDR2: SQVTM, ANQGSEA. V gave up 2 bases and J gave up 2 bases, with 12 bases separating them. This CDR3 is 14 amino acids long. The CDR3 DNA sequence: TGCAGCGTTGAATTGGCAGGGAGGCAAGAGACCCAGTACTTC. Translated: CSVELAGRQETQYF.

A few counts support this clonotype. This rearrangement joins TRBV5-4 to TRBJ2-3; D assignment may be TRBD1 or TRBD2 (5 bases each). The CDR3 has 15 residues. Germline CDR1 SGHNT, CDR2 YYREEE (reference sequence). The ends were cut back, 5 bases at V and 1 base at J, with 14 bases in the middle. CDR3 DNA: TGTGCCAGCAGGTTACAGGTGGGGGGCACAGATACGCAGTATTTT. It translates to CASRLQVGGTDTQYF.

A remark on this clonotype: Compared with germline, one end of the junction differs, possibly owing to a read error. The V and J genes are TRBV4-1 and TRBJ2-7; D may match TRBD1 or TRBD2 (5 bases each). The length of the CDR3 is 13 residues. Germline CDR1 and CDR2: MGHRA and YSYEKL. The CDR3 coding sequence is TGCGCCAGCAGCCCGGCAGGGAGCTACGGGCAGTACTTC. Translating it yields CASSPAGSYGQYF.

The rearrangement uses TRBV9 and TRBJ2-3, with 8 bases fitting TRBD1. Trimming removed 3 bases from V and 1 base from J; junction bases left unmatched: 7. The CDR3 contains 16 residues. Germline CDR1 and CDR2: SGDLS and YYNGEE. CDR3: CASSGRRDRRTDTQYF. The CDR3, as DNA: TGTGCCAGCAGCGGGCGCCGGGACAGGCGCACAGATACGCAGTATTTT. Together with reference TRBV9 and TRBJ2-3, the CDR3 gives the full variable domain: DSGVTQTPKHLITATGQRVTLRCSPRSGDLSVYWYQQSLDQGLQFLIQYYNGEERAKGNILERFSAQQFPDLHSELNLSSLELGDSALYFCASSGRRDRRTDTQYFGPGTRLTVL.

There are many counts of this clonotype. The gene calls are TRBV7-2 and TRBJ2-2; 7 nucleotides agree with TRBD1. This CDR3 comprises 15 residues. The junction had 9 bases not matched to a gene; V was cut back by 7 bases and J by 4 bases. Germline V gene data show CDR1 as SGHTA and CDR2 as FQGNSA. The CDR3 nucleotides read TGTGCCAGCACCATCGAGGGGGCGCTCACCGGGGAGCTGTTTTTT. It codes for CASTIEGALTGELFF.

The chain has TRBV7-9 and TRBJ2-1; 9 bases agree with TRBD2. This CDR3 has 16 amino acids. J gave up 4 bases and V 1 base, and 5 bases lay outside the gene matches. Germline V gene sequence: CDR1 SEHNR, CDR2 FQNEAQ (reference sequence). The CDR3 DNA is TGTGCCAGCAGCTTAGTGGGTAGCGGGGGATACAATGAGCAGTTCTTC. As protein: CASSLVGSGGYNEQFF.

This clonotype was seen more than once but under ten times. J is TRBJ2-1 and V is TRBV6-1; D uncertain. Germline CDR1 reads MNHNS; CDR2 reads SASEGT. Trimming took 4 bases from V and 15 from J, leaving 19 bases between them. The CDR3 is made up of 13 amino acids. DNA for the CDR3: TGTGCCAGCAGTGCCAGACATCGAGAATCTCTGTTCTTC. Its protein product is CASSARHRESLFF.

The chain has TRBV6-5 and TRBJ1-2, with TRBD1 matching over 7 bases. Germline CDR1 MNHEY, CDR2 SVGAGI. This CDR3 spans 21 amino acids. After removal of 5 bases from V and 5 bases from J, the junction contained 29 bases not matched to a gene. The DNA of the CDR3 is TGTGCCAGCAGTGTCCGCGGGTCGACAGGGCTCCACAATCCCCTATCATATGGCTACACCTTC. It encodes CASSVRGSTGLHNPLSYGYTF.